This TCR beta chain derives from a study of immune evolution from preneoplasia to lung adenocarcinoma. This clone has only a few counts. Using immunoSEQ multiplex PCR, the repertoire was profiled, and TCRdb retains in-frame clones only, with some absent. This sample has some 2,500 clones, with around four fifths found just once. The sequence was collected from a person between 65 and 79 years old with invasive lung adenocarcinoma. The sample was FFPE invasive lung adenocarcinoma tissue.

CDR3 loop: CASRQGASSDTQYF. In DNA form, the CDR3 reads TGCGCCAGCCGACAGGGGGCGAGTTCAGATACGCAGTATTTT. J is TRBJ2-3 and V is TRBV5-1; 10 bases map to TRBD1. The CDR3 loop spans 14 amino acids. Germline V gives CDR1 SGHRS, CDR2 YFSETQ. V shed 7 bases and J 4 bases; nucleotides not matched to a gene: 6.